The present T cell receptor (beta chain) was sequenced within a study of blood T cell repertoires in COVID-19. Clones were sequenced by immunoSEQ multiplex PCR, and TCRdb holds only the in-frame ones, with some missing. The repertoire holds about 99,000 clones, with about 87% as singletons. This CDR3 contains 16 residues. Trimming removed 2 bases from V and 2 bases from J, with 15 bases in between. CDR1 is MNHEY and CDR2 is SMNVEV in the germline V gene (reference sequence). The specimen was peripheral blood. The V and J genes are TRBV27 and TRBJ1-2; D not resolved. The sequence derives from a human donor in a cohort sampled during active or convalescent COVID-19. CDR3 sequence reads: CASSLRGSSSNYGYTF. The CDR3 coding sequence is TGTGCCAGCAGTTTACGCGGCAGTTCGTCCAACTATGGCTACACCTTC.